Listed here are 27 T cell receptor beta chains from one sample, sequenced in a study of blood T cell repertoires in COVID-19 (dated by TCRdb to 2018 to 2020). The library was generated by the immunoSEQ multiplex PCR assay. TCRdb's version of the immuneACCESS table is confined to in-frame rearrangements and falls short of the full clone set. An unresolved V gene accounts for under half of the shortfall where checked; the remainder is of unknown origin. The sample table holds about 130,000 clones, of which more than 80% were seen once. In total, the top ten clones hold 10% to 15% of the sample. Sequenced sample: peripheral blood. These receptor sequences come from a woman aged 55-69 years with acute or convalescent COVID-19.

In its sample, this clone was seen a few times. The chain couples TRBV28 to TRBJ1-5; D is uncertain. The CDR3 spans 12 residues. Looked up from germline, CDR1 is MDHEN and CDR2 is SYDVKM. V was shortened by 10 bases and J by 7 bases, with 14 bases between the two germline ends. Written as DNA, the CDR3 is TGTGCCACCGGGCGGGAGGGACAGCCCCAGCATTTT. This gives the protein CATGREGQPQHF. Full variable domain (remainder filled in from reference TRBV28 and TRBJ1-5): DVKVTQSSRYLVKRTGEKVFLECVQDMDHENMFWYRQDPGLGLRLIYFSYDVKMKEKGDIPEGYSVSREKKERFSLILESASTNQTSMYLCATGREGQPQHFGDGTRLSIL.

The V gene is TRBV27, the J gene TRBJ1-1; D unclear. V was pared by 2 bases and J by 4 bases, with 17 bases between. This CDR3 spans 16 amino acids. Germline V lookup: CDR1 MNHEY, CDR2 SMNVEV (reference sequence). The CDR3 region is CASSLKSRGVATEAFF. CDR3 nucleotide sequence: TGTGCCAGCAGTTTAAAGTCGCGGGGTGTGGCCACTGAAGCTTTCTTT.

The V gene is TRBV10-3, the J gene TRBJ1-5; maybe TRBD1 (5 bases). The CDR3 length is 16 residues. Germline lookup yields CDR1 ENHRY and CDR2 SYGVKD. Trimming cost V 5 bases and J 1 base, with 15 bases left between them. CDR3 DNA: TGTGCCATCAGTCAAGGGTACGGGGGGAGCAATCAGCCCCAGCATTTT. It is translated as CAISQGYGGSNQPQHF.

The genes are TRBV6-2 or TRBV6-3 and TRBJ1-6, with 8 bases aligning to TRBD1. CDR1 is MNHEY and CDR2 is SVGEGT in the germline V gene. The length of the CDR3 is 18 residues. The V gene end was trimmed by 0 bases and the J gene end by 7 bases; junction bases not matched to a gene: 11. The CDR3 DNA is TGTGCCAGCAGTTACTCTACCGACAGGGGAGGGAGAAATTCACCCCTCCACTTT. It is translated as CASSYSTDRGGRNSPLHF.

The chain is built from TRBV12-3 or TRBV12-4 and TRBJ1-2; the D is unclear. V was clipped by 3 bases and J by 8 bases, with 13 bases between them. The CDR3 contains 13 residues. The CDR3 here is CASSFGSERGYTF. The DNA of the CDR3 is TGTGCCAGCAGTTTTGGGTCCGAGCGAGGCTACACCTTC.

J is TRBJ1-6 and V is TRBV2; D gene uncertain. The germline V and J ends were trimmed by 6 bases and 0 bases, with 9 bases remaining between them. The CDR3 is 15 residues long. Germline V gene sequence: CDR1 SNHLY, CDR2 FYNNEI. The CDR3 here is CASSKESSYNSPLHF. DNA for the CDR3: TGTGCCAGCAGCAAAGAGAGCTCCTATAATTCACCCCTCCACTTT.

This chain uses TRBV24-1 with TRBJ2-7, with TRBD2 as a possible D gene (5 bases). V shed 4 bases and J shed 2 bases, with 14 bases lying between them. The CDR3 is made up of 15 amino acids. Looked up from germline, CDR1 is KGHDR and CDR2 is SFDVKD. This CDR3 is CATSDPRAGAYEQYF. DNA for the CDR3: TGTGCCACCAGTGACCCCCGGGCCGGGGCCTACGAGCAGTACTTC.

This chain connects TRBV24-1 to TRBJ2-2, with D tentatively TRBD1 (5 bases). Trimming pared 6 bases from V and 8 bases from J, leaving 15 bases between. CDR1 and CDR2 (germline): KGHDR, SFDVKD. The CDR3 length is 14 residues. CDR3 region: CATSSDTHGGELFF. CDR3 nucleotides: TGTGCCACCAGTTCGGACACCCATGGAGGGGAGCTGTTTTTT.

The chain uses TRBV12-3 or TRBV12-4 and TRBJ2-1, with TRBD2 matching over 7 bases. V gave up 5 bases and J gave up 13 bases; unmatched junction bases: 5. This CDR3 contains 11 residues. CDR3 DNA sequence: TGTGCCAGCAGTACTCGGACTAGACAGTTCTTC. Its protein is CASSTRTRQFF.

The CDR3 sequence: CAWRDARGTDTQYF. Written as DNA, the CDR3 is TGTGCCTGGAGGGACGCCCGGGGGACAGATACGCAGTATTTT. The J gene is TRBJ2-3, the V gene TRBV30, with a possible D match to TRBD2 (6 bases). V was pared by 3 bases and J by 3 bases, with 13 bases between. The CDR3 covers 14 residues. Per germline, CDR1 GTSNPN and CDR2 SVGIG (reference sequence).

The chain combines TRBV7-8 with TRBJ2-3, with 7 bases matching TRBD2. The CDR3 runs 18 residues. The ends lost 2 bases at V and 0 bases at J; junction bases unmatched: 11. Germline V lookup: CDR1 SGHVS, CDR2 FQNEAQ. CDR3 protein: CASSLFWGGVGSTDTQYF. The CDR3 coding sequence is TGTGCCAGCAGCTTATTCTGGGGAGGGGTAGGGAGCACAGATACGCAGTATTTT.

V gene TRBV28 combines with J gene TRBJ1-3; the D gene is possibly TRBD1 (5 bases). Germline V gene data show CDR1 as MDHEN and CDR2 as SYDVKM. The ends were cut back, 4 bases at V and 5 bases at J, with 15 bases in the middle. CDR3 length: 15 amino acids. CDR3 protein: CASSSEGKGRNTIYF. CDR3 coding DNA: TGTGCCAGCAGTTCTGAAGGGAAGGGGCGAAACACCATATATTTT.

This chain connects TRBV5-1 to TRBJ1-6; TRBD1 is a possible D gene (5 bases). This CDR3 region has 16 residues. V lost 2 bases to trimming and J lost 8 bases, with 17 bases between them. Germline CDR1 is SGHRS and CDR2 is YFSETQ. For the CDR3, the DNA is TGCGCCAGCAGCTTCCAGGCGGACGGACAACATTCACCCCTCCACTTT. It yields the protein CASSFQADGQHSPLHF.

This clone has just one count. The gene calls are TRBV24-1 and TRBJ2-3, with a possible D match to TRBD2 (6 bases). CDR1 is KGHDR and CDR2 is SFDVKD in the germline V gene. The CDR3 spans 16 residues. With 1 base removed from V and 11 bases from J, the gap between germline ends came to 21 bases. The CDR3 DNA reads TGTGCCACCAGTGATTTCGACCTCCCCGGGGGAGCACAGCAGTATTTT. It is translated as CATSDFDLPGGAQQYF.

The rearrangement joins TRBV5-1 to TRBJ1-1; no firm D call. This CDR3 is built from 13 residues. V lost 1 base and J lost 3, with 7 bases in between. CDR1 is SGHRS, CDR2 YFSETQ, per germline. The CDR3 DNA sequence: TGCGCCAGCAGCTTGACCGAGGACACTGAAGCTTTCTTT. Translated: CASSLTEDTEAFF.

The chain recombines TRBV30 with TRBJ2-4; D unresolved. Germline V CDR1 and CDR2: GTSNPN, SVGIG (reference sequence). V lost 2 bases, J lost 0 bases, and 5 bases lay in between. This CDR3 spans 13 amino acids. As DNA, the CDR3 is TGTGCCTGGAGTTCCGGAGCCAAAAACATTCAGTACTTC. Translated, it gives CAWSSGAKNIQYF. Supplemented by reference TRBV30 and TRBJ2-4, the full variable domain reads SQTIHQWPATLVQPVGSPLSLECTVEGTSNPNLYWYRQAAGRGLQLLFYSVGIGQISSEVPQNLSASRPQDRQFILSSKKLLLSDSGFYLCAWSSGAKNIQYFGAGTRLSVL.

V is TRBV15 and J is TRBJ1-2; D is unresolved. Deletions cut 6 bases from V and 3 bases from J, with 17 bases between. Looked up from germline, CDR1 is LNHNV and CDR2 is YYDKDF (reference sequence). The CDR3 loop spans 15 amino acids. The CDR3 coding sequence is TGTGCCACCAGAGGAATGCCGGGGTGGGACTATGGCTACACCTTC. Translated, it gives CATRGMPGWDYGYTF.

The chain uses TRBV28 and TRBJ1-4; possibly TRBD1 for D (5 bases). Germline V CDR1 and CDR2: MDHEN, SYDVKM. There are 14 residues in the CDR3. Trimming pared 7 bases from V and 2 bases from J, leaving 11 bases between. The CDR3 sequence is CASNPGVTNEKLFF. The DNA of the CDR3 is TGTGCCAGCAACCCGGGGGTTACTAATGAAAAACTGTTTTTT.

This sequence joins TRBV19 and TRBJ2-1; 9 bases align to TRBD2. The CDR3 runs 19 residues. With 5 bases clipped from V and 0 bases from J, the junction kept 14 bases outside the gene matches. Per the germline V gene, CDR1 is LNHDA and CDR2 is SQIVND (reference sequence). Here the CDR3 DNA reads TGTGCCAGTAGTTCGAGCGGGGGGCCGGGGGATTCCTCCTACAATGAGCAGTTCTTC. Translated: CASSSSGGPGDSSYNEQFF.

J is TRBJ2-3 and V is TRBV2; weak D call: TRBD1 (5 bases). V was trimmed by 5 bases and J by 5 bases, leaving 11 bases between them. This CDR3 region has 13 residues. Germline V gene sequence: CDR1 SNHLY, CDR2 FYNNEI. CDR3 DNA: TGTGCCAGCAGTTTCGAAGGGGAAGATACGCAGTATTTT. Translated, it gives CASSFEGEDTQYF.

The chain employs TRBV11-2 and TRBJ1-5; tentatively, D is TRBD1 (5 bases). The CDR3 has 13 residues. V was pared by 6 bases and J by 6 bases, with 12 bases between. Germline CDR1 reads SGHAT; CDR2 reads FQNNGV. This CDR3 is CASRPITGQPQHF. In nucleotides, the CDR3 is TGTGCCAGCAGACCGATTACAGGTCAGCCCCAGCATTTT.

The chain employs TRBV9 and TRBJ2-1; 8 bases fit TRBD1. Trimming removed 3 bases from V and 7 bases from J; junction bases left unmatched: 12. This CDR3 is 16 amino acids long. Germline CDR1 SGDLS, CDR2 YYNGEE. CDR3 bases: TGTGCCAGCAGCGGCAGCTTCAGGGGGCCGGGAAATGAGCAGTTCTTC. As protein: CASSGSFRGPGNEQFF.

The J gene is TRBJ1-5, the V gene TRBV2, with D possibly being TRBD1 (6 bases). Germline CDR1 is SNHLY and CDR2 is FYNNEI. V was clipped by 5 bases and J by 5 bases, with 16 bases between them. This CDR3 has 15 residues. CDR3 loop: CASSRYTGRDQPQHF. The CDR3 region has the DNA TGTGCCAGCAGTCGCTACACAGGGAGGGATCAGCCCCAGCATTTT.

The V gene is TRBV2, the J gene TRBJ1-1, with D uncertain. This CDR3 spans 13 amino acids. V lost 5 bases and J lost 4, with 11 bases in between. Germline V gives CDR1 SNHLY, CDR2 FYNNEI. The CDR3 loop is CASSSDGGTEAFF. The DNA for the CDR3 is TGTGCCAGCAGTTCTGACGGAGGCACTGAAGCTTTCTTT.

This chain links TRBV24-1 with TRBJ2-1, with D possibly being TRBD1 (5 bases). CDR3 size: 16 residues. From germline, CDR1 is KGHDR and CDR2 SFDVKD. With 1 base removed from V and 9 bases from J, the gap between germline ends came to 18 bases. CDR3 DNA sequence: TGTGCCACCAGTGATTTTGAGAGGAAGGGGCGTAGTGAGCAGTTCTTC. Its translation: CATSDFERKGRSEQFF.

The CDR3, as DNA: TGTGCCAGTAGTATTAGAGTAGGAGGTGAAGCTTTCTTT. Amino acid sequence: CASSIRVGGEAFF. The V gene is TRBV19, the J gene TRBJ1-1; D is undetermined. CDR3 length: 13 residues. The V gene's germline CDR1 is LNHDA and CDR2 SQIVND (reference sequence). Trimming stripped 3 bases from V and 7 bases from J, with 12 bases between.

The gene calls are TRBV28 and TRBJ1-3; TRBD1 is a possible D gene (5 bases). Germline V gene lookup returns CDR1 MDHEN and CDR2 SYDVKM. CDR3 length: 18 residues. Deletions cut 6 bases from V and 0 bases from J, with 21 bases between. The chain's CDR3 is CASSPLYQTVYSGNTIYF. CDR3 in DNA: TGTGCCAGCAGCCCTCTTTACCAGACAGTTTACTCTGGAAACACCATATATTTT.